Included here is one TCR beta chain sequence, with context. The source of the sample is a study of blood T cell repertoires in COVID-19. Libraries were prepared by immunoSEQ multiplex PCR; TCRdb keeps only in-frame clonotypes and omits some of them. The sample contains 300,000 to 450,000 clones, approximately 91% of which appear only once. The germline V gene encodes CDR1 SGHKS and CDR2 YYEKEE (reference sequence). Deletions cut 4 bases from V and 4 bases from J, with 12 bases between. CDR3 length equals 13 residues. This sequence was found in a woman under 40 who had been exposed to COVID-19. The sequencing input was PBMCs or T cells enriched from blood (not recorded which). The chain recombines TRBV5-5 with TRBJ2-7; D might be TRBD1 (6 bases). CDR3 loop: CASSPPDRYEQYF. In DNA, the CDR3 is TGTGCCAGCAGCCCACCCGACAGGTACGAGCAGTACTTC.